Below, one T cell receptor (beta chain) is given with its context. It has no known antigen specificity. No base quality information exists; no much larger clone differs at one position. The protocol used for the library was the immunoSEQ multiplex PCR assay. For the multiplex PCR, a mixture combining 60 forward primers for TCR Vbeta segments and 13 reverse primers for TCR Jbeta segments was used. The CDR3 region of rearranged TCR beta genes was amplified from genomic DNA with a multiplex PCR assay. Amplified TCR beta libraries were sequenced as 87-base-pair reads on the Illumina HiSeq System. The study's own analysis went as follows. A later analysis tallied tens of millions of unique TCR beta chains across the 666 repertoires, and 10 million to 11 million of those chains were shared by two or more donors. To remove PCR and sequencing errors, raw reads were error-corrected and collapsed into unique sequences using a nearest-neighbor algorithm that merged closely related sequences. V, D and J gene segments were assigned by aligning CDR3 sequences to IMGT reference sequences. For a sequence to be retained, a match of at least six nucleotides was required to both a V gene segment and a J gene segment. A rearrangement was called productive if the CDR3 had no stop codons and remained in frame with V and J, and every other rearrangement was called non-productive. CDR3 was defined by IMGT convention, running from the second conserved V-encoded cysteine to the conserved J-encoded phenylalanine. In an earlier analysis of around 600 of the donors, sequences lacking an unambiguous match to a single V gene segment were excluded. In an earlier analysis of several hundred of the donors, V segments were called functional above 56.7% productive rearrangements and were called segregating when the between-donor standard deviation exceeded 5%. To diagnose cytomegalovirus status from the catalog of TCR beta chain sequences, a statistical classification framework was built. V and J gene assignment, in a later analysis, came from comparing TCR nucleotide sequences with IMGT/GENE-DB human TR gene sequences. The TCRdist pipeline was used in a later analysis to assign CDR3 sequences and most-parsimonious VDJ recombination scenarios. In a later analysis, every TCR beta chain was defined by the combination of its CDR3 amino acid sequence and its V-gene family, and reads without a unique V-gene family were dropped. A later analysis removed 500 to 600 highly shared, low-generation-probability nucleotide sequences to deal with suspected cross-contamination and a sequencing artifact. A later analysis calculated a clonal expansion index for each public chain from normalized within-repertoire ranks of inferred template counts. A later analysis computed generation probabilities with a VDJ recombination model fitted to out-of-frame rearrangements, and checked the results against IGoR. In a later analysis, hypergeometric tests were used to score TCR-TCR, TCR-HLA and TCR-CMV co-occurrence, with a repertoire-size bias correction applied to TCR pairs. In a later analysis, false discovery rates were estimated by permuting HLA or CMV assignments 20 times. In a later analysis, co-occurring TCRs were grouped using DBSCAN, and TCRdist sequence similarity was added for clustering within HLA-allele-positive subsets. Co-occurrence clustering excluded repertoires with fewer than 30,000 or more than 120,000 public chains, plus five with anomalous nucleotide sharing. TCRdb re-hosts the immuneACCESS table, in-frame sequences only. Its copies lack some clones; in the studies checked, an unresolved V gene accounts for under half of them, and the cause for the rest is not known. That table furnishes V, J and clone size, whereas the DNA furnished D and trimming. This sample gives approximately 190,000 clones in total; over 75% of them show up just once. The leading ten clones occupy 3% to 4% of the sample.

The cohort consisted of 600 to 750 healthy bone marrow donors. Cohort members were all nominally healthy when sampled, although unrecorded immune exposures were likely present. The donor tested CMV seronegative and was one of the 352 seronegative cohort members. Each donor provided a peripheral blood sample, and peripheral blood mononuclear cells were used for TCR beta sequencing. Genomic DNA extraction from the blood cell samples was performed with the Qiagen DNeasy Blood Extraction Kit. Deletion took 4 bases off V and 0 bases off J, with a span of 8 bases between the germline ends. Per the germline V gene, SGHRS is the CDR1 and YFSETQ is the CDR2. From cysteine to phenylalanine, the CDR3 is 14 amino acids long. The kept DNA is CDR3 alone, 42 bases in frame from the first base. The data are from a study of cytomegalovirus exposure and HLA in healthy donors (TCRdb year 2017). Looking at the study overall: According to an earlier analysis of 587 of the donors, 150 million to 200 million T cells yielded some 120 million unique TCR beta sequences and around 300 Gb of sequence data. Roughly 310 gigabases of sequencing data and approximately 84 million unique TCR sequences were included in an early release covering several hundred HLA-typed donors. Of the 350 to 450 genotyped donors, 81% were placed in the genetic ancestry cluster associated with self-reported Caucasian donors. The aim of the study was to test whether cataloging public T cell receptors could identify signatures of past pathogen exposure. The T cell repertoires of several hundred subjects were profiled by immunosequencing and related to cytomegalovirus serostatus. Besides the first cohort of around 700 subjects, a separate validation cohort made up of roughly 130 different subjects was used. High-throughput TCR immunosequencing, statistical association of individual TCRs with disease status, and machine learning were combined to predict cytomegalovirus infection status. To study patterns of TCR occurrence, a later analysis re-analyzed previously published TCR beta repertoires from more than 550 donors and added high-resolution HLA genotyping. The later analysis used no new phenotypic data to find candidate immune exposures, relying instead on TCR beta sequences and their occurrence across donors. In an earlier analysis of about 590 of the donors, high-throughput TCR beta sequencing was used to judge whether each TCR beta V gene segment behaved as functional or pseudogenic. Donor age, sex, ethnicity and CMV serostatus were compiled alongside the repertoire data. A later genetic analysis took genome-wide SNP genotypes for about three fifths of the roughly 670 donors and used that subset as a discovery cohort. Every discovery cohort repertoire had been produced on one sequencing platform. HLA typing included class I and class II loci at four-digit resolution. Typing coverage differed by locus: A, B, C, DRB1 and DQB1 were typed in roughly 629-630 donors, DQA1 in roughly 510, DPA1 in 600 to 610, and DPB1 in roughly 450. Roughly 5 DR-DQ haplotypes were treated as single units for association and clustering because of strong linkage in the cohort. Among approximately 370 genotyped donors of the cohort, an average of roughly 230,000 unique TCR beta nucleotide sequences was sequenced per donor, of which about 18% were non-productive.

The research as a whole found: HLA typing was unavailable for some donors at each locus, so association tests used only the typed subset. A further reported finding was that TCR beta sequences accurately predicted the HLA-A and HLA-B alleles for most subjects in the first cohort. Some IMGT-functional V segments, including TRBV6-2 and TRBV6-3, could not be distinguished by the 87-base-pair reads and were therefore excluded. Several of the top co-occurrence clusters appeared to be linked to parvovirus B19, influenza, CMV and Epstein-Barr virus, according to a later analysis. In vitro tests confirmed that a few of the cytomegalovirus-associated TCR beta chains recognize cytomegalovirus antigens. In a later analysis, most CMV-associated TCR beta chains were found to appear HLA-restricted, with HLA associations seemingly driven largely by CMV exposure. An association between a missense DCLRE1C variant and V-gene and J-gene trimming of TCR beta chains was found in a later genetic analysis and replicated in an independent cohort. Only TCR beta chains were sequenced in this cohort, and the absence of alpha or paired-chain data limited detectable features. When HLA alleles, especially DR and DQ, strongly co-occurred, attributing TCR associations to individual alleles was difficult. Compared with equally common non-associated chains, HLA-associated TCR beta chains in a later analysis were more clonally expanded and had lower generation probabilities. Because counts were too low, roughly 18 rarely observed V segments, including chromosome 9 orphons, were left out of the earlier analysis of a few hundred of the donors. The sequencing pipeline was judged likely to have produced a cluster of highly shared sequence variants as a technical artifact. Compared with the approximately 720-donor mean, donors in an Asian-associated ancestry cluster had fewer N-insertions in productive TCRs, according to a later genetic analysis. In an earlier analysis of roughly 560 of the donors, most TCR beta V segments were observed in productive rearrangements about 87% or about 30% of the time, broadly matching IMGT annotations. The classifier was reported to diagnose cytomegalovirus status with high specificity and sensitivity in both the original cohort and the validation cohort. Across donors, most TCR sequences were observed very rarely, whereas some public TCRs were present in many individuals. In a later analysis, the rate of TCR association differed among HLA loci, with DRB1 alleles having the most associated TCRs and HLA-C alleles having the fewest. Presence/absence analyses assumed roughly uniform sequencing depth across donors, an assumption that may not hold. CMV serostatus was the only immune exposure information available for the cohort. A total of 164 TCR beta chains were listed by the study as associated with cytomegalovirus. In a later analysis, 16,951 TCR beta sequences were associated with specific HLA alleles at a false discovery rate of 0.05. Linkage disequilibrium might explain the correlated functional status among segregating V segments, but an unknown experimental factor could not be ruled out. The authors suggested that the approach could potentially be extended to other disease states and immunological phenotypes.

This clonotype was sampled from a man aged 50-60 years in good health and CMV-seronegative. The chain is encoded by TRBV5-1 joined to TRBJ1-3; the D gene is possibly TRBD1, with 6 bases matching. Sequenced sample: PBMCs. The nucleotides are TGCGCCAGCAGCAGGACAGACTCTGGAAACACCATATATTTT. This translates into CASSRTDSGNTIYF.